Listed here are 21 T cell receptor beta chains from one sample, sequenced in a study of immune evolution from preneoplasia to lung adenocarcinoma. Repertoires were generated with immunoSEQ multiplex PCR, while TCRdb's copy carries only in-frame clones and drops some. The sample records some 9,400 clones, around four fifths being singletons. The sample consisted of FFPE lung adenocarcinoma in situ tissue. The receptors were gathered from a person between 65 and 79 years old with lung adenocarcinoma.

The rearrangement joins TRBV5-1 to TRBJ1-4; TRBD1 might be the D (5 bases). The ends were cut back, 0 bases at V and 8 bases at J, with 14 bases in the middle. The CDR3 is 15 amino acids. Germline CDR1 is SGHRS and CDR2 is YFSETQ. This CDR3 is CASSLEGTPREKLFF. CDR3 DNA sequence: TGCGCCAGCAGCTTGGAAGGGACCCCGAGGGAAAAACTGTTTTTT.

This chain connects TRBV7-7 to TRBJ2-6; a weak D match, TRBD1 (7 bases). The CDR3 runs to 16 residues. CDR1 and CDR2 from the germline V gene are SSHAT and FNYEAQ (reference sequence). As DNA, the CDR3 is TGTGCTAGCGCCGGGGGACAGAGCTCTGGGGCCAACGTCCTGACTTTC. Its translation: CASAGGQSSGANVLTF.

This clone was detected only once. CDR3 sequence (DNA): TGTGCCATCAGGAAGACGGAGGGGACTGAAGCTTTCTTT. It encodes CAIRKTEGTEAFF. The V call is TRBV10-3, the J call TRBJ1-1; the D gene is possibly TRBD1 (5 bases). This CDR3 has 13 residues. CDR1 is ENHRY, CDR2 SYGVKD, per germline. V was cut by 6 bases and J by 5 bases, with 13 bases left in between.

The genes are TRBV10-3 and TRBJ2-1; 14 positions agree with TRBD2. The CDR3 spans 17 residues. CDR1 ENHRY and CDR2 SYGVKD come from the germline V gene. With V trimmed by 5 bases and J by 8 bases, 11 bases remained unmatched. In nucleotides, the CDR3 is TGTGCCATCAGTCGAATTGGGACTAGCGGGAGCCGAGATGAGCAGTTCTTC. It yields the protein CAISRIGTSGSRDEQFF.

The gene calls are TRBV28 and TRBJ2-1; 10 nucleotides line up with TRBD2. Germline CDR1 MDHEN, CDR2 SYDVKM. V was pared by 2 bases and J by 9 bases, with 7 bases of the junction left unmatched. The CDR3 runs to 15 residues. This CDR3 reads CASSLGASGGTEQFF. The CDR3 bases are TGTGCCAGCAGTTTAGGGGCTAGCGGGGGTACTGAGCAGTTCTTC.

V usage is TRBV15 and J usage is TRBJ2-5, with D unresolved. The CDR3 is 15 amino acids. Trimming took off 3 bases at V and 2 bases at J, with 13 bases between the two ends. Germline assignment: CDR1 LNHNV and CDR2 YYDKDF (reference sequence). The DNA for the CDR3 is TGTGCCACCAGCAGGGGTAATGGACGACAAGAGACCCAGTACTTC. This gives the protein CATSRGNGRQETQYF.

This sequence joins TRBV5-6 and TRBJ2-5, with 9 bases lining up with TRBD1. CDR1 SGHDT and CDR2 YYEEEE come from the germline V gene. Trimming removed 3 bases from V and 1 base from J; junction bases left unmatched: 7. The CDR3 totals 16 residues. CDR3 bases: TGTGCCAGCAGCTACAGGGGGCAATCATTCCAAGAGACCCAGTACTTC. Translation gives CASSYRGQSFQETQYF.

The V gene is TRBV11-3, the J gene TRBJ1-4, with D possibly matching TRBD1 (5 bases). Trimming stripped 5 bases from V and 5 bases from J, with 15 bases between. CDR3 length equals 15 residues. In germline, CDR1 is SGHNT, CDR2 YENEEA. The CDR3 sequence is CASSEGSDANEKLFF. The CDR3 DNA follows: TGTGCCAGCAGCGAGGGGAGTGATGCGAATGAAAAACTGTTTTTT.

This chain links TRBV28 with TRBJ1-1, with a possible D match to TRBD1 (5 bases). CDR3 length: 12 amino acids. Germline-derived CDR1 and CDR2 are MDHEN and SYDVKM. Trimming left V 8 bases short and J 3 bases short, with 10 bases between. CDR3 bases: TGTGCCAGCGGGGAGGGGCACACTGAAGCTTTCTTT. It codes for CASGEGHTEAFF.

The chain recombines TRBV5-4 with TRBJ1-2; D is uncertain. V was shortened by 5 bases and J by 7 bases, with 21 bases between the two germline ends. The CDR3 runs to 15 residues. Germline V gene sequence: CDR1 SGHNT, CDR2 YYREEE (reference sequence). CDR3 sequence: CASSQTGKGVGGYTF. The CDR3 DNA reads TGTGCCAGCAGTCAAACGGGGAAGGGCGTGGGTGGCTACACCTTC. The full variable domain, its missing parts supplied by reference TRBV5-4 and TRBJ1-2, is ETGVTQSPTHLIKTRGQQVTLRCSSQSGHNTVSWYQQALGQGPQFIFQYYREEENGRGNFPPRFSGLQFPNYSSELNVNALELDDSALYLCASSQTGKGVGGYTFGSGTRLTVV.

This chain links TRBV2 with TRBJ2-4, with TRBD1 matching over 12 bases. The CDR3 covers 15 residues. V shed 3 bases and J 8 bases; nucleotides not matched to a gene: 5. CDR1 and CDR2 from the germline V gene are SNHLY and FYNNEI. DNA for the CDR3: TGTGCCAGCAGTGATCGGGACAGGGGGCCGGACATTCAGTACTTC. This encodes CASSDRDRGPDIQYF.

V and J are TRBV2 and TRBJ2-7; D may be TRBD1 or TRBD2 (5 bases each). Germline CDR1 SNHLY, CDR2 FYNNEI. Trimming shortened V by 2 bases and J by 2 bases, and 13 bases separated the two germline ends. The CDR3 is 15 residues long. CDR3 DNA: TGTGCCAGCAGTGAAAGGTTGAGGGGAGCCTACGAGCAGTACTTC. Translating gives CASSERLRGAYEQYF.

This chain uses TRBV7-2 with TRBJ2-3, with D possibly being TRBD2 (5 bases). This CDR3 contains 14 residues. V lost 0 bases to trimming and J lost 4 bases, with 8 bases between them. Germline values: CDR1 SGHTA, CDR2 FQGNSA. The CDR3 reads CASSLAARADTQYF. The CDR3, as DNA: TGTGCCAGCAGCTTAGCGGCGAGGGCAGATACGCAGTATTTT.

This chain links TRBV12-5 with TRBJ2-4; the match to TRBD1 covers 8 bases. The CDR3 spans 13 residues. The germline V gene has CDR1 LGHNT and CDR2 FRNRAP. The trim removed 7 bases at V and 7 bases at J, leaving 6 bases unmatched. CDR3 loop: CASARTGLNIQYF. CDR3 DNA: TGTGCTAGTGCCCGGACAGGGTTGAACATTCAGTACTTC.

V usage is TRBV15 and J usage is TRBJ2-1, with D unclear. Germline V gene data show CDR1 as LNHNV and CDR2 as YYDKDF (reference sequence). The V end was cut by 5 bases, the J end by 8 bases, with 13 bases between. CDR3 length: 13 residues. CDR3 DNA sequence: TGTGCCACCAGCCCTTCCCTCATCGATGAGCAGTTCTTC. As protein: CATSPSLIDEQFF.

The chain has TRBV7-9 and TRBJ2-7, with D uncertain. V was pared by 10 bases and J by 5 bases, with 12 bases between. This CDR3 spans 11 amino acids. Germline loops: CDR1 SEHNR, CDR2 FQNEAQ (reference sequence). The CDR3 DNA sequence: TGTGCCACCCTGGTGGGTAACGAGCAGTACTTC. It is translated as CATLVGNEQYF.

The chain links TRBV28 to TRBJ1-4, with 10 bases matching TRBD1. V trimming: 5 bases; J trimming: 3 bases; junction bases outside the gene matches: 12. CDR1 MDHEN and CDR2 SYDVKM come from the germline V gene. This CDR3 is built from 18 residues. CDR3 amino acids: CASSRPGTGVLANEKLFF. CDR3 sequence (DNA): TGTGCCAGCAGTAGACCCGGGACAGGGGTTCTGGCTAATGAAAAACTGTTTTTT.

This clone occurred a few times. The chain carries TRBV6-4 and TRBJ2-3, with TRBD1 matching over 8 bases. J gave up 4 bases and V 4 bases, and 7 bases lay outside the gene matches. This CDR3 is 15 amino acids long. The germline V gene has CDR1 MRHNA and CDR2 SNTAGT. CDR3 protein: CASSVGAGGADTQYF. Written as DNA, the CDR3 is TGTGCCAGCAGTGTCGGGGCAGGGGGCGCAGATACGCAGTATTTT.

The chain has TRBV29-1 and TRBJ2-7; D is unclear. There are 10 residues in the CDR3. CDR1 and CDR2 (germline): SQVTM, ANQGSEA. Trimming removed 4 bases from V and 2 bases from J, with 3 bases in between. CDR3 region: CSVATYEQYF. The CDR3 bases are TGCAGCGTTGCCACCTACGAGCAGTACTTC.

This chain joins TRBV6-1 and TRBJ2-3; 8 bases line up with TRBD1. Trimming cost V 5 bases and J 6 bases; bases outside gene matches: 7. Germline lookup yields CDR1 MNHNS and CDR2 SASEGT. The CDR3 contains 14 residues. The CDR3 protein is CASSPIDRGDTQYF. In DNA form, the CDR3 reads TGTGCCAGCAGTCCTATCGACAGGGGCGATACGCAGTATTTT.

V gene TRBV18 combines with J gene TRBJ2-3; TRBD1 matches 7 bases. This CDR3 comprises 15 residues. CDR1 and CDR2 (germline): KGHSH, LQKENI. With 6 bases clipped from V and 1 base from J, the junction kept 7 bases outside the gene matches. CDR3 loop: CASSQSTGGTDTQYF. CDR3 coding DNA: TGTGCCAGCTCCCAGAGCACAGGGGGCACAGATACGCAGTATTTT.